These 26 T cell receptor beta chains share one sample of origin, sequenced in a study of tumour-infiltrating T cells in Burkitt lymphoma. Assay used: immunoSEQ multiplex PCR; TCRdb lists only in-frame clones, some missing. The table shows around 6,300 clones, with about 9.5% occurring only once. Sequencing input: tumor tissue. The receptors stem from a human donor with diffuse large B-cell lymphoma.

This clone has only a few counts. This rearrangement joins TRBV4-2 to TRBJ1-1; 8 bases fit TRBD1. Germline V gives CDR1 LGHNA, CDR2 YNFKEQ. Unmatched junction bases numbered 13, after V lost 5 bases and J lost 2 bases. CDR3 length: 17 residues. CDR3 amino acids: CASSSSWTGLLNTEAFF. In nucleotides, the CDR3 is TGTGCCAGCAGCTCGTCATGGACAGGGCTCCTTAACACTGAAGCTTTCTTT.

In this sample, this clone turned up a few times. The CDR3 DNA sequence: TGTGCCAGCAAGGTTGGGACCTACAATGAGCAGTTCTTC. Its protein is CASKVGTYNEQFF. V is TRBV6-1 and J is TRBJ2-1; no reliable D call. Trimming stripped 7 bases from V and 2 bases from J, with 9 bases between. Germline-derived CDR1 and CDR2 are MNHNS and SASEGT. The CDR3 is made up of 13 amino acids.

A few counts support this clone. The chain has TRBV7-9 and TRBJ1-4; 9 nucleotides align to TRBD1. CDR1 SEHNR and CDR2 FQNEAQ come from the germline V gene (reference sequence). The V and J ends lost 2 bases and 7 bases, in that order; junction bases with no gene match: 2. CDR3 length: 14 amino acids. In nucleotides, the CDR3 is TGTGCCAGCAGCTTATCACAGGGGGCTGAAAAACTGTTTTTT. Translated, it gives CASSLSQGAEKLFF.

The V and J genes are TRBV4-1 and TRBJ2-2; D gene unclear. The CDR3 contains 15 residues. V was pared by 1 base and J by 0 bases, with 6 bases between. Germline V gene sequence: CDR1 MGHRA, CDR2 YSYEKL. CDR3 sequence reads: CASSQGVANTGELFF. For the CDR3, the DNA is TGCGCCAGCAGCCAAGGGGTCGCGAACACCGGGGAGCTGTTTTTT.

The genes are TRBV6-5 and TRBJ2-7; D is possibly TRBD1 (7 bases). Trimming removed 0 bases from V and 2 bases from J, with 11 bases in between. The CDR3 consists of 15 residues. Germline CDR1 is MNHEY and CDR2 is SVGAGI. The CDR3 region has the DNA TGTGCCAGCAGTTACTCTGGAGGGGGCCCCTACGAGCAGTACTTC. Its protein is CASSYSGGGPYEQYF.

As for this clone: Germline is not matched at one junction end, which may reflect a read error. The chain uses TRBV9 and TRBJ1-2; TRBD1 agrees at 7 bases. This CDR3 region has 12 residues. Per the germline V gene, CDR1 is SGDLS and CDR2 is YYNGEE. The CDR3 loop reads CASSARQGPGAF. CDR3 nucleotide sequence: TGTGCCAGCAGCGCCCGACAGGGCCCGGGGGCCTTC.

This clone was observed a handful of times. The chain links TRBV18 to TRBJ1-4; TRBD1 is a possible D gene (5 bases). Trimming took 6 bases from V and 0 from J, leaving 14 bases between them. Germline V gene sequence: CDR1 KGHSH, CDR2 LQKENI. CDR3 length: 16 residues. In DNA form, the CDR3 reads TGTGCCAGCTCTCGCAATTACAGGACAACTAATGAAAAACTGTTTTTT. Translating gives CASSRNYRTTNEKLFF.

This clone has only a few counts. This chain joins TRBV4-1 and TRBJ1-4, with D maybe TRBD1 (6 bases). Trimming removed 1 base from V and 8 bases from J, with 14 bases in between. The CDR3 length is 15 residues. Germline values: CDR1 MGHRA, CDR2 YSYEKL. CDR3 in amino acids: CASSQVSQGGEKLFF. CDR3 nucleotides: TGCGCCAGCAGCCAAGTTTCACAGGGAGGAGAAAAACTGTTTTTT.

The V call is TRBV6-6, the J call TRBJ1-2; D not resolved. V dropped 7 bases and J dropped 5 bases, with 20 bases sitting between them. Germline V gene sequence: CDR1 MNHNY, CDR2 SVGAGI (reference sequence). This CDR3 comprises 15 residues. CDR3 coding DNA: TGTGCCAGCACCGAAATTCCAAGTGGAGGATATGGCTACACCTTC. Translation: CASTEIPSGGYGYTF.

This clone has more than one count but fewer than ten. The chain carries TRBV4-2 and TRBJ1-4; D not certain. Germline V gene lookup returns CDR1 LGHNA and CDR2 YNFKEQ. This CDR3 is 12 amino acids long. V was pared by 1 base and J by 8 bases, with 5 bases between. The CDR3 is CASSQGREKLFF. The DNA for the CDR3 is TGTGCCAGCAGCCAAGGCCGCGAAAAACTGTTTTTT.

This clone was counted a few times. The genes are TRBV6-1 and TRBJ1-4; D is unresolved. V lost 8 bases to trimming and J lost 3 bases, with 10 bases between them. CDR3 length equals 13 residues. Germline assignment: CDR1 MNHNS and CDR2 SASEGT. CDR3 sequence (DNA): TGTGCCAGCCGGGTCCCGCCTAATGAAAAACTGTTTTTT. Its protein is CASRVPPNEKLFF.

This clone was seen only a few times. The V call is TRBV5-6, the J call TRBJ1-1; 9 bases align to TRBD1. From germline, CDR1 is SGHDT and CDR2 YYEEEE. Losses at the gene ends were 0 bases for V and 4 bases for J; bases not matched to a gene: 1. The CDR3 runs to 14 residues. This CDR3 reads CASSLGQGGTEAFF. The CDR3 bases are TGTGCCAGCAGCTTGGGACAGGGGGGCACTGAAGCTTTCTTT. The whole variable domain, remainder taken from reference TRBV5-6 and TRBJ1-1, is DAGVTQSPTHLIKTRGQQVTLRCSPKSGHDTVSWYQQALGQGPQFIFQYYEEEERQRGNFPDRFSGHQFPNYSSELNVNALLLGDSALYLCASSLGQGGTEAFFGQGTRLTVV.

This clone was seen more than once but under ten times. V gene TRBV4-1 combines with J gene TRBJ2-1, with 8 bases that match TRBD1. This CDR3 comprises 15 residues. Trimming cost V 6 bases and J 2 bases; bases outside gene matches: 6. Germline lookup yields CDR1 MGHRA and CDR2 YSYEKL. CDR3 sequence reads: CASSSDRGPYNEQFF. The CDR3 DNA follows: TGCGCCAGCAGTTCCGACAGGGGTCCCTACAATGAGCAGTTCTTC.

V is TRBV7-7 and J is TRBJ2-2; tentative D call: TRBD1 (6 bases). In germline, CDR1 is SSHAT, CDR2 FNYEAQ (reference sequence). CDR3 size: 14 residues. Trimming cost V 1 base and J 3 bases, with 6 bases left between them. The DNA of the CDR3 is TGTGCCAGCAGCTTAGGACAGGACACCGGGGAGCTGTTTTTT. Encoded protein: CASSLGQDTGELFF.

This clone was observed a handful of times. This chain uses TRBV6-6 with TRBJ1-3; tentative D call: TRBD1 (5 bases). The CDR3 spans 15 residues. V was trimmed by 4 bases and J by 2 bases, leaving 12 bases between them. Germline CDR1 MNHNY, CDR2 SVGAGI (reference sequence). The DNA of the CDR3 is TGTGCCAGCAGTTTTACAGGCTCCACTGGAAACACCATATATTTT. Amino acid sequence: CASSFTGSTGNTIYF.

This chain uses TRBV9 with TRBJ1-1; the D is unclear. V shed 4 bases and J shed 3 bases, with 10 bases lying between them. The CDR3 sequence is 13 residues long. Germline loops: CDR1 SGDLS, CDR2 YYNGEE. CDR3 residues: CASSRTSHTEAFF. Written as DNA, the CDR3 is TGTGCCAGCAGCCGGACTAGCCACACTGAAGCTTTCTTT. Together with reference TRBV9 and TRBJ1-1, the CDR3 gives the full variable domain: DSGVTQTPKHLITATGQRVTLRCSPRSGDLSVYWYQQSLDQGLQFLIQYYNGEERAKGNILERFSAQQFPDLHSELNLSSLELGDSALYFCASSRTSHTEAFFGQGTRLTVV.

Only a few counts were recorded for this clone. This CDR3 reads CASSPRFYRFTSTDTQYF. The CDR3 coding sequence is TGTGCCAGCAGCCCGAGATTTTACAGGTTCACTAGCACAGATACGCAGTATTTT. The chain joins TRBV7-9 to TRBJ2-3; a possible D gene is TRBD1 (5 bases). Germline loops: CDR1 SEHNR, CDR2 FQNEAQ (reference sequence). Trimming took off 5 bases at V and 0 bases at J, with 21 bases between the two ends. The CDR3 extends over 18 amino acids.

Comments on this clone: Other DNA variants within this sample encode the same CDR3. DNA of the CDR3: TGTGCCAGCAGCTTAGCGTCGCGGGACAATGAGCAGTTCTTC. Its protein is CASSLASRDNEQFF. The chain couples TRBV7-9 to TRBJ2-1; maybe TRBD2 (5 bases). The CDR3 loop spans 14 amino acids. CDR1 is SEHNR, CDR2 FQNEAQ, per germline (reference sequence). Trimming removed 0 bases from V and 5 bases from J, with 8 bases in between.

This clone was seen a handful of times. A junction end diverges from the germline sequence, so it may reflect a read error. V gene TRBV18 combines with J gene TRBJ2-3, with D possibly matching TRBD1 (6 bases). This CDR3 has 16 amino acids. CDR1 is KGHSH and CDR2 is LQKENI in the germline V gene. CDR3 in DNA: TGTGCCAGCTCACCCCGGGACATGGAGAGCACAAATACGCAGTATTTT. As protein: CASSPRDMESTNTQYF.

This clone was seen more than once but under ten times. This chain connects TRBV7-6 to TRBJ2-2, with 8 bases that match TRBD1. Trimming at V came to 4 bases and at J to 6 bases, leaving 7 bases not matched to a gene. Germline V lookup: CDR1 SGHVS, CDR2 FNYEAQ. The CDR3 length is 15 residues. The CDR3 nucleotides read TGTGCCAGCAGCTCCGGACAGGGATGGGCCGGGGAGCTGTTTTTT. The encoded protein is CASSSGQGWAGELFF.

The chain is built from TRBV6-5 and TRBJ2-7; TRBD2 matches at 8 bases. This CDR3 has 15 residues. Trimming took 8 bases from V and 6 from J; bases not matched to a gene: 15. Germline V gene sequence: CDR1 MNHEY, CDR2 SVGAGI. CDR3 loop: CASRVGRGGPVEQYF. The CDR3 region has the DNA TGTGCCAGCCGTGTCGGCCGCGGGGGGCCGGTCGAGCAGTACTTC.

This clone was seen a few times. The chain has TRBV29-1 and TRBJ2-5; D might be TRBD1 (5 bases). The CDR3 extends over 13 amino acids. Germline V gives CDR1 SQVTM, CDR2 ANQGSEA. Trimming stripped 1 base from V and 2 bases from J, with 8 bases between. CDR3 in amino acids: CSVEVRQQETQYF. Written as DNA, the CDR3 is TGCAGCGTTGAAGTCCGACAGCAAGAGACCCAGTACTTC.

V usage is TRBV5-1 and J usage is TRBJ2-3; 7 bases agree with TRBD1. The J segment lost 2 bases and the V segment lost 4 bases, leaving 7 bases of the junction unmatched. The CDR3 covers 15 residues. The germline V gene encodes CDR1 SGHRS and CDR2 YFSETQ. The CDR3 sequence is CASSTTGQNTDTQYF. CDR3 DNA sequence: TGCGCCAGCAGCACCACGGGACAGAACACAGATACGCAGTATTTT.

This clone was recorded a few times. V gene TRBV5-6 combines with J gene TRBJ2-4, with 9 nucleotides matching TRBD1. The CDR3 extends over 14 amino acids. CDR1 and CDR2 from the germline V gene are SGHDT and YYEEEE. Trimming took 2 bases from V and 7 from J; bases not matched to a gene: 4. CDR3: CASSFGDRVNIQYF. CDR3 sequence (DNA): TGTGCCAGCAGCTTCGGGGACAGGGTCAACATTCAGTACTTC.

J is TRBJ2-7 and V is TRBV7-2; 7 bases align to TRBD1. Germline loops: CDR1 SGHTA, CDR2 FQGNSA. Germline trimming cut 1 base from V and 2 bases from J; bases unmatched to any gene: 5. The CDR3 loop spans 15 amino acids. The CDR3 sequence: CASSLVPGGPYEQYF. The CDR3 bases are TGTGCCAGCAGCTTAGTCCCAGGGGGACCCTACGAGCAGTACTTC.

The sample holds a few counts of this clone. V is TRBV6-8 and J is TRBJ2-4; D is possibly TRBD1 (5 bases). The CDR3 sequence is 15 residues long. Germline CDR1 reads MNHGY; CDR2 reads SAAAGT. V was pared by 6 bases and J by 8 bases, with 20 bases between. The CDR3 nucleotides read TGTGCCAGCAGCCAGGTGGGGCTTTGTTTGGACATTCAGTACTTC. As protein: CASSQVGLCLDIQYF.